A single T cell receptor (beta chain) is shown here with its context. The protocol was immunoSEQ multiplex PCR, while the TCRdb copy is restricted to in-frame clones and leaves out a portion. The data show about 20,000 clones, about 45% seen once. Germline values: CDR1 MNHNY, CDR2 SVGAGI (reference sequence). The CDR3 length is 15 residues. V trimming: 5 bases; J trimming: 3 bases; junction bases outside the gene matches: 8. These data are taken from a study of graft-versus-host responses after intestinal transplantation. The specimen was alloreactive CD4+ T cells from a mixed lymphocyte reaction culture, collected before intestinal transplant. Regarding subset: CFSE-low proliferating T cells sorted from roughly six-day pre-transplant mixed lymphocyte reaction (GvH or HvG direction). The receptor's source is a human patient who received an intestinal transplant. The genes are TRBV6-6 and TRBJ2-7; 9 positions match TRBD1. The CDR3 spells CASSRETGGNYEQYF. The CDR3 DNA follows: TGTGCCAGCAGTAGGGAAACAGGGGGCAACTACGAGCAGTACTTC.